This TCR beta chain stems from a study of T-cell memory formation after mild COVID-19. Study information: TCR clusters mostly belonged to single donors.

Findings and caveats of the study: CD4/CD8 balance held among clones contracting day 15 to 85, and later expanders leaned CD4+.

In its sample, this clonotype was seen a few times. Antigen: not known. The CDR3 is made up of 14 amino acids. Germline CDR1 LNHDA, CDR2 SQIVND (reference sequence). Trimming cost V 8 bases and J 3 bases, with 17 bases left between them. cDNA libraries for TCR alpha and TCR beta, carrying sample barcodes and UMIs, came from 5'RACE with constant-segment primers. TCRdb recomputed calls from the 5' RACE reads with MiXCR, one row per CDR3 protein. The sample carries hundreds of thousands of distinct CDR3 sequences, about 20% recorded once. The sequenced sample consisted of PBMCs or a T cell subset sorted from them (not recorded which). This clonotype was obtained from an adult woman who had mild COVID-19 (a few samples of this study predate the infection). Cell type and time point are not known. The rearrangement links TRBV19 to TRBJ2-7, with a tentative D call TRBD2 (6 bases). The CDR3: CASGRGKGRYEQYF. CDR3 coding DNA: TGTGCCAGTGGACGGGGGAAGGGACGCTACGAGCAGTACTTC.